Each of the 8 T cell receptor beta chains below was sequenced from the same sample in a study of CD8+ T cells in alopecia areata. Following extraction, RNA underwent reverse transcription to cDNA, which served as the sequencing template. Measured with immunoSEQ multiplex PCR; TCRdb has only the in-frame clones, and not every one. The sample includes around 190,000 clones, more than 55% of them seen just once. The material sequenced was CD8+ T cells sorted from blood. The source is a human donor in good health.

The chain recombines TRBV7-7 with TRBJ2-3; 11 nucleotides line up with TRBD1. The CDR3 extends over 14 amino acids. The V and J ends lost 5 bases and 4 bases, in that order; junction bases with no gene match: 2. The germline gives CDR1 SSHAT, CDR2 FNYEAQ (reference sequence). The CDR3 spells CASSTGQGADTQYF. The CDR3 bases are TGTGCCAGCAGCACGGGACAGGGGGCAGATACGCAGTATTTT.

The CDR3 nucleotides are TGCGCCAGCAGCCAAGGGACTAGTGGCTACACCTTC. Amino acid sequence: CASSQGTSGYTF. V usage is TRBV4-1 and J usage is TRBJ1-2; D gene unclear. The V end lost 1 base, the J end lost 7 bases, and 7 bases lay between the germline ends. This CDR3 is built from 12 residues. Germline lookup yields CDR1 MGHRA and CDR2 YSYEKL.

This clone was seen a few times. This chain uses TRBV28 with TRBJ2-3, with 8 bases that match TRBD1. This CDR3 contains 19 residues. V lost 5 bases and J lost 6; bases outside the gene matches: 22. Germline-derived CDR1 and CDR2 are MDHEN and SYDVKM. CDR3 sequence: CASSPQTLGQGRAEDTQYF. The CDR3 DNA reads TGTGCCAGCAGTCCTCAGACCCTCGGACAGGGCAGGGCGGAGGATACGCAGTATTTT.

The chain uses TRBV11-2 and TRBJ2-2; possible D gene TRBD2, 7 bases. Germline loops: CDR1 SGHAT, CDR2 FQNNGV. The V gene lost 6 bases and the J gene lost 6 bases, with 20 bases spanning the gap. The CDR3 contains 16 residues. The CDR3 reads CASRTLGGARSGELFF. DNA of the CDR3: TGTGCCAGCAGGACCTTGGGGGGGGCACGCTCCGGGGAGCTGTTTTTT.

J is TRBJ1-2 and V is TRBV27; D gene uncertain. CDR1 and CDR2 (germline): MNHEY, SMNVEV (reference sequence). Deletions cut 5 bases from V and 5 bases from J, with 15 bases between. The CDR3 spans 14 residues. The CDR3 region is CASSARAGSYGYTF. The CDR3 DNA follows: TGTGCCAGCAGTGCGCGGGCGGGTAGTTATGGCTACACCTTC.

The chain joins TRBV4-1 to TRBJ2-7, with D perhaps TRBD1 (6 bases). Trimming pared 1 base from V and 4 bases from J, leaving 8 bases between. This CDR3 contains 13 residues. Germline V lookup: CDR1 MGHRA, CDR2 YSYEKL. The CDR3 sequence: CASSQAGQYEQYF. The CDR3 coding sequence is TGCGCCAGCAGCCAAGCAGGACAGTACGAGCAGTACTTC.

The chain combines TRBV5-1 with TRBJ2-7; tentative D call: TRBD1 (5 bases). Germline V gene data show CDR1 as SGHRS and CDR2 as YFSETQ. Trimming took off 2 bases at V and 2 bases at J, with 11 bases between the two ends. This CDR3 comprises 14 residues. Written as DNA, the CDR3 is TGCGCCAGCAGCTTTAGGGGAACTCCCTACGAGCAGTACTTC. Translation gives CASSFRGTPYEQYF.

In this sample, this clone turned up a few times. Other DNA sequences of this sample code for an identical CDR3. The chain employs TRBV29-1 and TRBJ2-5; 8 nucleotides agree with TRBD1. The CDR3 sequence is 12 residues long. The V gene's germline CDR1 is SQVTM and CDR2 ANQGSEA. The junction had 4 bases not matched to a gene; V was cut back by 6 bases and J by 4 bases. Written as DNA, the CDR3 is TGCAGCGTCGACGGACAGGGAGAGACCCAGTACTTC. Protein: CSVDGQGETQYF.